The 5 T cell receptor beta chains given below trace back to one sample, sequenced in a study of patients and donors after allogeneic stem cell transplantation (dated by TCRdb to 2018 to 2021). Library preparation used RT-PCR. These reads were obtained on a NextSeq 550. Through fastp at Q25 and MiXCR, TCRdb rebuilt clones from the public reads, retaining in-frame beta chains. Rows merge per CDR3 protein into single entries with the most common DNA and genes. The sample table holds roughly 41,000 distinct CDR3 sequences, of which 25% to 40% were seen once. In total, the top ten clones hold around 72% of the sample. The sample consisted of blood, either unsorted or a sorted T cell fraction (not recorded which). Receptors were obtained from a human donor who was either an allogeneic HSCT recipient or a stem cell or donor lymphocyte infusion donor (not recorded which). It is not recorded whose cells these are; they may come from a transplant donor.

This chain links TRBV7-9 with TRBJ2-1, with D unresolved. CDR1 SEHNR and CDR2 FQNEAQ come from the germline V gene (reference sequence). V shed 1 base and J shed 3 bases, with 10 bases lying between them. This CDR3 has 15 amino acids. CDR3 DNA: TGTGCCAGCAGCTTAGTTTGGCGTCTCTACAATGAGCAGTTCTTC. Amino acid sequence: CASSLVWRLYNEQFF.

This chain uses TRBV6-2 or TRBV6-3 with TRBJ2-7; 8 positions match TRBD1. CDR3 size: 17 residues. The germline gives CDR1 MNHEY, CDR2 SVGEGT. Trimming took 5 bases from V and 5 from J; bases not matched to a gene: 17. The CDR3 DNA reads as TGTGCCAGCAGTCCAGCCATATACGGACAGGGTAATAACGAGCAGTACTTC. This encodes CASSPAIYGQGNNEQYF.

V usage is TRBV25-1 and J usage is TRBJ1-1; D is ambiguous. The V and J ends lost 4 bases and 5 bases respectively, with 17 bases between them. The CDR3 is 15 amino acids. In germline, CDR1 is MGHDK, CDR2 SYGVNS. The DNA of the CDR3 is TGTGCCAGCAGTGCCTGGGAGGGTGCTCGGACTGAAGCTTTCTTT. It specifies CASSAWEGARTEAFF.

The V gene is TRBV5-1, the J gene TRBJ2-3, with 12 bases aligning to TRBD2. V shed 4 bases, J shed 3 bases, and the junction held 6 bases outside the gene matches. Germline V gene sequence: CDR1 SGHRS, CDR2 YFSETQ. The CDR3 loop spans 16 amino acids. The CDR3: CASSLTSGRGTDTQYF. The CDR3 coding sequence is TGCGCCAGCAGCCTGACTAGCGGGAGAGGGACAGATACGCAGTATTTT. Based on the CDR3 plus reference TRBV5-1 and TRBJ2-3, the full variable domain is KAGVTQTPRYLIKTRGQQVTLSCSPISGHRSVSWYQQTPGQGLQFLFEYFSETQRNKGNFPGRFSGRQFSNSRSEMNVSTLELGDSALYLCASSLTSGRGTDTQYFGPGTRLTVL.

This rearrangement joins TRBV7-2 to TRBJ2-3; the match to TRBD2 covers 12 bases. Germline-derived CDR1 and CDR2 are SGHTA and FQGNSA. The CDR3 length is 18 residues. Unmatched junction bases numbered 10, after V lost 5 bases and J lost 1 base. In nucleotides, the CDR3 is TGTGCCAGCAGCCCCAGGACTAGCGGGACTGCTGGCACAGATACGCAGTATTTT. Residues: CASSPRTSGTAGTDTQYF.